This T cell receptor beta chain was obtained from a study of OX40 agonist ivuxolimab in advanced cancers. Germline V gene data show CDR1 as SGHAT and CDR2 as FQNNGV. V shed 5 bases, J shed 1 base, and the junction held 10 bases outside the gene matches. This CDR3 has 17 residues. Measured with immunoSEQ multiplex PCR; TCRdb has only the in-frame clones, and not every one. This sample has 7,500 to 10,000 clones, with about 74% found just once. This rearrangement joins TRBV11-2 to TRBJ1-2, with TRBD1 matching 10 bases. The specimen comprised CD4+ or CD8+ T cells sorted from blood, sampled in a trial of the OX40 agonist ivuxolimab. This receptor was identified in an adult with an advanced solid tumor such as melanoma, head and neck, liver or kidney cancer. The CDR3: CASSHVTRDRGNYGYTF. CDR3 bases: TGTGCCAGCAGCCACGTTACTAGGGACAGGGGTAACTATGGCTACACCTTC.